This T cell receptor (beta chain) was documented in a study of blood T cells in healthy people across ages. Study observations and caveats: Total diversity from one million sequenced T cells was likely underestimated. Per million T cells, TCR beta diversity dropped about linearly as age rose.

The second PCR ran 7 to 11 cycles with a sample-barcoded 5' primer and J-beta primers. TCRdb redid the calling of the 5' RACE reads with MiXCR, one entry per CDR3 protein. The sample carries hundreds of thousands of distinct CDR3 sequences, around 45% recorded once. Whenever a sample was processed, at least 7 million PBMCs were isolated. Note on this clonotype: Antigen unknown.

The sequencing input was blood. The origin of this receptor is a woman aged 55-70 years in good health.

The CDR3 nucleotides read TGTGCCAGCAGTGTTGGAGGGATCTATGGCTACACCTTC. Translating gives CASSVGGIYGYTF. The chain uses TRBV12-3 or TRBV12-4 and TRBJ1-2; D not certain. The V end lost 5 bases, the J end lost 4 bases, and 11 bases lay between the germline ends. The CDR3 runs 13 residues.